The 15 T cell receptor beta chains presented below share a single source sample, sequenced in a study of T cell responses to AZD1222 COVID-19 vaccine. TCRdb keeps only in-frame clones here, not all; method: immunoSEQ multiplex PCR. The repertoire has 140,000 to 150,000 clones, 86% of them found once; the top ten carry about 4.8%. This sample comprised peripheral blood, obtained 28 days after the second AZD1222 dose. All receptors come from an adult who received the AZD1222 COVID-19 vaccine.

The CDR3 loop reads CAWREDPYEQYF. As DNA, the CDR3 is TGTGCCTGGAGGGAGGATCCCTACGAGCAGTACTTC. The chain combines TRBV30 with TRBJ2-7; possibly TRBD2 for D (5 bases). V dropped 3 bases and J dropped 2 bases, with 8 bases sitting between them. The length of the CDR3 is 12 residues. In germline, CDR1 is GTSNPN, CDR2 SVGIG (reference sequence).

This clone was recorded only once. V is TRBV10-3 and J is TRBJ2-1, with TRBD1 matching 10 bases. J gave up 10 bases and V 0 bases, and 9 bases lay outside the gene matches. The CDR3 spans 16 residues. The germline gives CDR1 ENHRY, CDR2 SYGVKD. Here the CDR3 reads CAISESRQGAWEEQFF. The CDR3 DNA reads TGTGCCATCAGTGAGTCTCGACAGGGGGCCTGGGAAGAGCAGTTCTTC.

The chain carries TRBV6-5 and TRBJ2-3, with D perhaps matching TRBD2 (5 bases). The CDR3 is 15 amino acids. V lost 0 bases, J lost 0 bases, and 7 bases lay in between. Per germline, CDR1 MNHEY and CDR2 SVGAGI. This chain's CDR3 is CASSYSAGSTDTQYF. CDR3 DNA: TGTGCCAGCAGTTACTCGGCGGGCAGCACAGATACGCAGTATTTT.

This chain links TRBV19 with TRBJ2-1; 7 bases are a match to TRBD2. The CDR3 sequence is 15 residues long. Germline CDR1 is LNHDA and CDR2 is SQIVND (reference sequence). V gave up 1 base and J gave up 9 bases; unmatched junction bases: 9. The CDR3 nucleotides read TGTGCCAGTAGTATAGGATGGACTAGTCTCGTTGAGCAGTTCTTC. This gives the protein CASSIGWTSLVEQFF. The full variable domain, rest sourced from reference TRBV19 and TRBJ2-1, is DGGITQSPKYLFRKEGQNVTLSCEQNLNHDAMYWYRQDPGQGLRLIYYSQIVNDFQKGDIAEGYSVSREKKESFPLTVTSAQKNPTAFYLCASSIGWTSLVEQFFGPGTRLTVL.

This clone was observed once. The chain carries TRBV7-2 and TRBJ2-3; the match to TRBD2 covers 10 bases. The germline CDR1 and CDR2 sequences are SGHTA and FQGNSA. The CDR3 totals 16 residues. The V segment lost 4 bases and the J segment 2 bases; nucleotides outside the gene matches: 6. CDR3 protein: CASSSIAGGYTDTQYF. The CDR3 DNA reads TGTGCCAGCAGCTCAATAGCGGGGGGCTACACAGATACGCAGTATTTT.

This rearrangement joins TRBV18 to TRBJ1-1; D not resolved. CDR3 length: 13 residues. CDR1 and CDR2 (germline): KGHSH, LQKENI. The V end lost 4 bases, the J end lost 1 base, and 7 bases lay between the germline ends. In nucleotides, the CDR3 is TGTGCCAGCTCACAGGACGAGAACACTGAAGCTTTCTTT. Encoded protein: CASSQDENTEAFF. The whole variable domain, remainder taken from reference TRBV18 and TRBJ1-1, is NAGVMQNPRHLVRRRGQEARLRCSPMKGHSHVYWYRQLPEEGLKFMVYLQKENIIDESGMPKERFSAEFPKEGPSILRIQQVVRGDSAAYFCASSQDENTEAFFGQGTRLTVV.

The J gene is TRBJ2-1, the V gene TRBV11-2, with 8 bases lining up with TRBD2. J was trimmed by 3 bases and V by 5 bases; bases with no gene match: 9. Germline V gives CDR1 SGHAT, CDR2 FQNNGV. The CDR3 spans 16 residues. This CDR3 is CASSPISGAIYNEQFF. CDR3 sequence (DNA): TGTGCCAGCAGCCCAATTAGCGGGGCGATCTACAATGAGCAGTTCTTC.

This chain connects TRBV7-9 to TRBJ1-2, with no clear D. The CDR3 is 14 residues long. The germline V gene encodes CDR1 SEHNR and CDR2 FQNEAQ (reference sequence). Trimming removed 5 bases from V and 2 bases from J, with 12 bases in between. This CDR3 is CASSGQVSNYGYTF. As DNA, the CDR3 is TGTGCCAGCAGCGGTCAGGTATCCAACTATGGCTACACCTTC.

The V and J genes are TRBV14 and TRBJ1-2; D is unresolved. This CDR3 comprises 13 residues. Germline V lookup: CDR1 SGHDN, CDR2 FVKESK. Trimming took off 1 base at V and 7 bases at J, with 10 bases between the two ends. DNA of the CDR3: TGTGCCAGCAGCCAAGTGGAGGTCGGTGGCTACACCTTC. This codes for CASSQVEVGGYTF.

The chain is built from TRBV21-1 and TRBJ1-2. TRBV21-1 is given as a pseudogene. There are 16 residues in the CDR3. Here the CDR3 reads CASSTPGGREDYGYTF. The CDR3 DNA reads TGTGCCAGCAGCACCCCCGGGGGCAGGGAGGACTATGGCTACACCTTC.

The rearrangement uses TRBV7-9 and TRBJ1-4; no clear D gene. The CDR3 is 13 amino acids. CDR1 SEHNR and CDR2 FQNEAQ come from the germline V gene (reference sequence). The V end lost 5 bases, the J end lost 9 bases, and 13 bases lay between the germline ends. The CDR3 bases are TGTGCCAGCAGCGGTGACCGCGAGCAAAAACTGTTTTTT. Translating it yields CASSGDREQKLFF.

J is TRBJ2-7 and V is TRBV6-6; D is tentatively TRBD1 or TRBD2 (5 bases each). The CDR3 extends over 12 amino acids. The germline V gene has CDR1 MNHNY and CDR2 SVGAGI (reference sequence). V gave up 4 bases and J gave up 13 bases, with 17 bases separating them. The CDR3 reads CASSLGPSVLYF. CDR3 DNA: TGTGCCAGCAGTTTGGGACCCTCTGTCCTATACTTC.

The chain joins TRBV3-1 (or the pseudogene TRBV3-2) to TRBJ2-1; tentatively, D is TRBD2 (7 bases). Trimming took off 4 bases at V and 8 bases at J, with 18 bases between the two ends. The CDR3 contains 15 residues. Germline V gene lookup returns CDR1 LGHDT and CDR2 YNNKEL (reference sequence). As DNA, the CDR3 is TGTGCCAGCAGCCCCCGGGGGGCCTTGTGGGATGAGCAGTTCTTC. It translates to CASSPRGALWDEQFF.

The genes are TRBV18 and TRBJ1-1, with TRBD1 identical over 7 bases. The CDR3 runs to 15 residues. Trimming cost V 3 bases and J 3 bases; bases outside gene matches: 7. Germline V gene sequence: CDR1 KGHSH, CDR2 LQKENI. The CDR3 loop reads CASSPTTGADTEAFF. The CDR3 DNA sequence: TGTGCCAGCTCACCCACTACAGGGGCGGACACTGAAGCTTTCTTT.

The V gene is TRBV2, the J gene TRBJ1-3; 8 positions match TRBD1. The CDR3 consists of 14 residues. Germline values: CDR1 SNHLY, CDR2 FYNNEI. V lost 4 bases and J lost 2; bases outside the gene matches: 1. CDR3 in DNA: TGTGCCAGCAGTGCCAGGGGGCCTGGAAACACCATATATTTT. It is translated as CASSARGPGNTIYF.